This TCR beta chain emerged from a study of cytomegalovirus exposure and HLA in healthy donors. Study summary: Counted in an early data release were tens of millions of unique TCRs from HLA-typed donors.

These donors counted as nominally healthy when sampled, but unrecorded immune exposures were likely. The PCR had 60 Vbeta and 13 Jbeta primers. The table came from immunoSEQ multiplex PCR; TCRdb's copy has only in-frame clones and leaves some out. The data contain around 130,000 clones, around 79% of them singletons. Sequences were obtained from PBMCs. This TCR was sampled from a woman in her thirties or forties in good health and CMV-seropositive.

The DNA for the CDR3 is TGTGCCAGCAGTTCCAGTAGCGGGGGGGTCTACGAGCAGTACTTC. It is translated as CASSSSSGGVYEQYF. V usage is TRBV28 and J usage is TRBJ2-7, with 11 bases lining up with TRBD2. The CDR3 loop spans 15 amino acids. Trimming removed 4 bases from V and 3 bases from J; junction bases left unmatched: 5. Germline V gives CDR1 MDHEN, CDR2 SYDVKM.